This T cell receptor beta chain was recovered during a study of shared clonotypes between healthy human individuals. Study-wide results and caveats: The sharing of roughly 5% of naive CD4 clonotypes was seen across several donors. On the whole, naive subsets had larger estimated richness than memory subsets had.

On this clone itself: The antigen is undetermined.

Using immunoSEQ multiplex PCR, the repertoire was profiled, and TCRdb retains in-frame clones only, with some absent. The sample includes millions of clones, about 92% of them seen just once. Germline V gives CDR1 SGHNT, CDR2 YYREEE (reference sequence). Trimming cost V 6 bases and J 1 base; bases outside gene matches: 4. CDR3 length: 15 amino acids. Input material: naive CD4+ T cells from PBMCs. The sample's subset: CD45RA+ positively selected. The gene calls are TRBV5-4 and TRBJ2-2; TRBD2 aligns across 9 bases. The TCR was taken from a man between 18 and 29 years old in good health. Some clones in this sample may be carry-over from other donors' samples. The CDR3 DNA is TGTGCCAGCAAGGCGGGAGGGCAGAACACCGGGGAGCTGTTTTTT. It codes for CASKAGGQNTGELFF.